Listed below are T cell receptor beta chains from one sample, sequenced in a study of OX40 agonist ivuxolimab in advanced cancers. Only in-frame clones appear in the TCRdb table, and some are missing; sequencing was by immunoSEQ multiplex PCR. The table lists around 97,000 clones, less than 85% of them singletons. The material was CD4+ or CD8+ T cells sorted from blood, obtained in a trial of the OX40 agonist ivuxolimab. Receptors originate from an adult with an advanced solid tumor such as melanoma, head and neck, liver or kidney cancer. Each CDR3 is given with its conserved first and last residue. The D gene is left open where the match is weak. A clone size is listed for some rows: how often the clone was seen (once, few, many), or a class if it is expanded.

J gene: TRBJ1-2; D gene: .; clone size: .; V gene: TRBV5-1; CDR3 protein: CASSLAGRQGDYGYTF; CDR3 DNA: TGCGCCAGCAGCTTGGCCGGACGGCAGGGCGACTATGGCTACACCTTC
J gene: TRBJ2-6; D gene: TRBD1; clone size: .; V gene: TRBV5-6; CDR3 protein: CASSTQGAGANVLTF; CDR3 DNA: TGTGCCAGCAGCACACAGGGGGCTGGGGCCAACGTCCTGACTTTC
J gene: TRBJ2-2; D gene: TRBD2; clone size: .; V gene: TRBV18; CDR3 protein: CASSELLAGVRSSRELFF; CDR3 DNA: TGTGCCAGCTCAGAATTGCTAGCGGGAGTTCGGTCGTCCCGGGAGCTGTTTTTT
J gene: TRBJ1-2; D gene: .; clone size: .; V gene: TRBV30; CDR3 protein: CAWSVPLGTSLRKGYTF; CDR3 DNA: TGTGCCTGGAGTGTACCCCTGGGGACGAGTTTGCGAAAAGGCTACACCTTC
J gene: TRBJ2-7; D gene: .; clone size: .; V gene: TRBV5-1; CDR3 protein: CASSSQTGPYEQYF; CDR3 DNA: TGCGCCAGCAGTTCCCAGACAGGTCCCTACGAGCAGTACTTC
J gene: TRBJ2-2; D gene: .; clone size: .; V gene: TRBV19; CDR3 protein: CASSRTVNTGELFF; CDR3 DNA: TGTGCCAGTAGTCGGACAGTAAACACCGGGGAGCTGTTTTTT
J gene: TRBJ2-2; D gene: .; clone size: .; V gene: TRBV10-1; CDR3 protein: CASTDSTGELFF; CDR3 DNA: TGCGCCAGCACCGACAGCACCGGGGAGCTGTTTTTT
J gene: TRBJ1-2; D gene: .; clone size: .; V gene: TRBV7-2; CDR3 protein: CAAGRGNYGYTF; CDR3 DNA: TGTGCGGCGGGACGGGGGAACTATGGCTACACCTTC
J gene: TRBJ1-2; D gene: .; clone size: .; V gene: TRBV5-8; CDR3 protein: CASSSWGRGYGYTF; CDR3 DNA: TGTGCCAGCAGTTCTTGGGGCCGAGGCTATGGCTACACCTTC
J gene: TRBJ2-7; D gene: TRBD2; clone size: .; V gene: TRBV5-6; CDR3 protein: CASSPMWGGGAPSYEQYF; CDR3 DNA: TGTGCCAGCAGCCCAATGTGGGGGGGAGGGGCTCCCTCCTACGAGCAGTACTTC
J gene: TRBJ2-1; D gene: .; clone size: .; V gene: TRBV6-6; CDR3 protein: CASSYLGGTNNEQFF; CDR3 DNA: TGTGCCAGCAGTTACTTGGGGGGAACTAACAATGAGCAGTTCTTC
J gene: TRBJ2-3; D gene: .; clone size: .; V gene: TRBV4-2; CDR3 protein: CASSLTPGGTDTQYF; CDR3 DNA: TGTGCCAGCAGCCTCACACCGGGGGGCACAGATACGCAGTATTTT
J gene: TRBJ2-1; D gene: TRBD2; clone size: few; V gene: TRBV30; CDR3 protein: CACFFGGGNEQFF; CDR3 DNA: TGTGCCTGCTTCTTCGGCGGGGGGAATGAGCAGTTCTTC
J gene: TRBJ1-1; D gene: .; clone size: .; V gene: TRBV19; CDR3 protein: CASSPSNRQMNTEAFF; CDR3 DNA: TGTGCCAGTAGTCCCAGTAATCGACAGATGAACACTGAAGCTTTCTTT
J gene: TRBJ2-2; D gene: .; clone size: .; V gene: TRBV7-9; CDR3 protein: CASSSITPNTGELFF; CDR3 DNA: TGTGCCAGCAGTTCGATAACCCCGAACACCGGGGAGCTGTTTTTT
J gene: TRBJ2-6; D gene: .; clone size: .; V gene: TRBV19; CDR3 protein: CASSTAGRQLSGANVLTF; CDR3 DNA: TGTGCCAGTAGTACGGCAGGGAGGCAGCTCTCTGGGGCCAACGTCCTGACTTTC
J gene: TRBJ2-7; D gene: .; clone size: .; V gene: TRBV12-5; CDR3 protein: CASGLSQGGPYEQYF; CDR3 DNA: TGTGCTAGTGGTCTGTCCCAGGGGGGCCCCTACGAGCAGTACTTC
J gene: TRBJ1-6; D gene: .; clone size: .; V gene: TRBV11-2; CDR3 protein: CASSLGPRDSPLHF; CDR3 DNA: TGTGCCAGCAGCTTAGGTCCCAGGGATTCACCCCTCCACTTT
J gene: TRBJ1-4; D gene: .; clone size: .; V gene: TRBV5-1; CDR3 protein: CASSSQGIGTNEKLFF; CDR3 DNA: TGCGCCAGCAGCTCACAGGGCATCGGAACTAATGAAAAACTGTTTTTT
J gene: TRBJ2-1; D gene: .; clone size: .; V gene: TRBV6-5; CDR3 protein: CASSFGQSSYNEQFF; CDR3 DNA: TGTGCCAGCAGCTTTGGACAAAGCTCCTACAATGAGCAGTTCTTC
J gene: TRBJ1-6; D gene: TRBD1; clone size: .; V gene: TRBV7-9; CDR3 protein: CASSLGQGGESPLHF; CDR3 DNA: TGTGCCAGCAGCCTCGGACAGGGAGGGGAATCACCCCTCCACTTT
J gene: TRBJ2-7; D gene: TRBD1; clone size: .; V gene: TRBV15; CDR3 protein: CATSQPGQGANYEQYF; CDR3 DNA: TGTGCCACCAGCCAACCCGGACAGGGGGCGAACTACGAGCAGTACTTC
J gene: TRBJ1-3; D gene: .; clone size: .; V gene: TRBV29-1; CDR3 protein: CSVSLGGTSVGNTIYF; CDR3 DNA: TGCAGCGTCAGCCTGGGGGGGACCTCTGTGGGAAACACCATATATTTT
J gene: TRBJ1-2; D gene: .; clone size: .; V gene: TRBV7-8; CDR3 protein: CASSLGDNYYGYTF; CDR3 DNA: TGTGCCAGCAGCTTAGGGGACAATTACTATGGCTACACCTTC
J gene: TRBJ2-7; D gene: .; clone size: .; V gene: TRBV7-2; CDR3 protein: CASSLAFRGHEQYF; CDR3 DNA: TGTGCCAGCAGCTTAGCGTTCAGAGGACACGAGCAGTACTTC
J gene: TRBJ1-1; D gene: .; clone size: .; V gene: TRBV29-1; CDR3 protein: CSGKQGTEAFF; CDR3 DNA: TGCAGCGGAAAACAGGGAACTGAAGCTTTCTTT